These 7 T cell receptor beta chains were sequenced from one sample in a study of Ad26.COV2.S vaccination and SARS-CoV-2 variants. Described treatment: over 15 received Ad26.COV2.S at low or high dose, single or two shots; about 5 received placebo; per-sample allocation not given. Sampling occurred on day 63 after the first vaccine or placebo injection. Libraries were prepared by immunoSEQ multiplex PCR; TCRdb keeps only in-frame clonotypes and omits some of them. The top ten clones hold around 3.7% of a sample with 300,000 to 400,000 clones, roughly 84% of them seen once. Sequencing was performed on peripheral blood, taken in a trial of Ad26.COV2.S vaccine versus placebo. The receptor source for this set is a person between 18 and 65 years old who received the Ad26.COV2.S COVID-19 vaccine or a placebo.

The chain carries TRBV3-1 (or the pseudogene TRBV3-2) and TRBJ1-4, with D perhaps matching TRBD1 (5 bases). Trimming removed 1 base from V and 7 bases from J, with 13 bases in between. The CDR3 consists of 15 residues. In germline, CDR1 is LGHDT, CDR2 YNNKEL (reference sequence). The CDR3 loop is CASSQGGSYGEKLFF. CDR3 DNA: TGTGCCAGCAGCCAAGGGGGCAGCTACGGTGAAAAACTGTTTTTT.

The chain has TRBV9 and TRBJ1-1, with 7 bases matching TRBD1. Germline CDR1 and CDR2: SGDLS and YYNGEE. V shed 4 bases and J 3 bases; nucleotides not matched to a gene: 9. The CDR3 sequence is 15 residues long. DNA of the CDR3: TGTGCCAGCAGCATCAGACAGGGCGGGGACACTGAAGCTTTCTTT. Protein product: CASSIRQGGDTEAFF.

In nucleotides, the CDR3 is TGTGCCAGCAGCGTTCTTGTAAAAAACATTCAGTACTTC. This translates into CASSVLVKNIQYF. The chain carries TRBV2 and TRBJ2-4, with no clear D. V dropped 6 bases and J dropped 4 bases, with 10 bases sitting between them. This CDR3 comprises 13 residues. Germline lookup yields CDR1 SNHLY and CDR2 FYNNEI.

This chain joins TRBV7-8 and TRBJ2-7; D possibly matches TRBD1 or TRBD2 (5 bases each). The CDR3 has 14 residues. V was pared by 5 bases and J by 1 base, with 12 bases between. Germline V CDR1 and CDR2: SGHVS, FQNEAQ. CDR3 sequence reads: CASSTRDGSYEQYF. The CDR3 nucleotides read TGTGCCAGCAGCACCCGGGACGGGTCCTACGAGCAGTACTTC.

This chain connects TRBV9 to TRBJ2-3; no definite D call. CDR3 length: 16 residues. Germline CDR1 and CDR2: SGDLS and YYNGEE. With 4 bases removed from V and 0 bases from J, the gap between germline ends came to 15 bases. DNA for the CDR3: TGTGCCAGCAGCCCCCGACTGAGAATTAGCACAGATACGCAGTATTTT. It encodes CASSPRLRISTDTQYF.

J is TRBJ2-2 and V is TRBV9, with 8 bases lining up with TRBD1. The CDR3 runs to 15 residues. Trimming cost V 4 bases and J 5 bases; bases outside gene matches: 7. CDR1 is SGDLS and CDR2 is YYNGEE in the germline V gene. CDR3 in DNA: TGTGCCAGCAGCCCACGAACAGGGGGGACCGGGGAGCTGTTTTTT. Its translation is CASSPRTGGTGELFF.

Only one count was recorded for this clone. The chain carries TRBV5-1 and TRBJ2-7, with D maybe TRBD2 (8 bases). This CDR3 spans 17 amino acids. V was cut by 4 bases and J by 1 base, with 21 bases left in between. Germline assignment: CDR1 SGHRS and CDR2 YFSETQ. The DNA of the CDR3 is TGCGCCAGCAGCAACTCGGGAGGGGGCTTTTTGTCCTACGAGCAGTACTTC. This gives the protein CASSNSGGGFLSYEQYF. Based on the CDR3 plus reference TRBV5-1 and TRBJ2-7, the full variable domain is KAGVTQTPRYLIKTRGQQVTLSCSPISGHRSVSWYQQTPGQGLQFLFEYFSETQRNKGNFPGRFSGRQFSNSRSEMNVSTLELGDSALYLCASSNSGGGFLSYEQYFGPGTRLTVT.